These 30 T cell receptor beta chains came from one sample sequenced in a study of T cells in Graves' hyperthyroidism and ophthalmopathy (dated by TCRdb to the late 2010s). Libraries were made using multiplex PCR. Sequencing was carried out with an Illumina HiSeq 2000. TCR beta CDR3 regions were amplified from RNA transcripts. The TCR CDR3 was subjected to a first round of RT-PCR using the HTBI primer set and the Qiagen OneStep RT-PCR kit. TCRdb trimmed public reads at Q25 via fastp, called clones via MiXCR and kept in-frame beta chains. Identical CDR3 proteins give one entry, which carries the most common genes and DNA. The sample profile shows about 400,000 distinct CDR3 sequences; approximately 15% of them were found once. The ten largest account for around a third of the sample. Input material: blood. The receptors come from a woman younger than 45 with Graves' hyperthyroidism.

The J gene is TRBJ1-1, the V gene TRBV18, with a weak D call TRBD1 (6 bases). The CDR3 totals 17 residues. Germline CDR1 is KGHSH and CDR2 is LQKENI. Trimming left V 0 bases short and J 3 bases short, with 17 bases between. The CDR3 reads CASSPPKNRAAYTEAFF. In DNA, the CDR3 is TGTGCCAGCTCACCACCAAAGAACAGGGCCGCGTACACTGAAGCTTTCTTT.

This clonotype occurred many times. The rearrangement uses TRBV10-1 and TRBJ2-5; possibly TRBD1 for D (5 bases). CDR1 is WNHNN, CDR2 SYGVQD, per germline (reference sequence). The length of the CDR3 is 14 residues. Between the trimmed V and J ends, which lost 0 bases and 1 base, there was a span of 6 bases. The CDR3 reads CASSESTGQETQYF. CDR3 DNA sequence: TGCGCCAGCAGTGAGTCAACAGGCCAAGAGACCCAGTACTTC.

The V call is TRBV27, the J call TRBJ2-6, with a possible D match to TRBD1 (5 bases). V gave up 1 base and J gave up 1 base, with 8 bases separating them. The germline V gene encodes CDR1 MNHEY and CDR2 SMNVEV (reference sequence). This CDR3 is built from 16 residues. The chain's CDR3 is CASSLFQGSGANVLTF. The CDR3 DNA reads TGTGCCAGCAGTTTATTTCAGGGTTCTGGGGCCAACGTCCTGACTTTC.

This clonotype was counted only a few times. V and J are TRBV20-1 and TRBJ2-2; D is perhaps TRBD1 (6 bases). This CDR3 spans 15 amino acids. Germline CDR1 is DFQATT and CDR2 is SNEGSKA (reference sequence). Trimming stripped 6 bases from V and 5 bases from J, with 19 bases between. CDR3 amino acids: CSARAGVSWTGELFF. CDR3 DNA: TGCAGTGCCCGAGCAGGGGTTAGTTGGACCGGGGAGCTGTTTTTT.

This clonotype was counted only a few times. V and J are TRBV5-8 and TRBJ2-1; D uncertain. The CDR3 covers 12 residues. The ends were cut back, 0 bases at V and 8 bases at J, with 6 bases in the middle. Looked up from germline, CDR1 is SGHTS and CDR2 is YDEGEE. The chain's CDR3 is CASSLASDEQFF. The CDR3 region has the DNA TGTGCCAGCAGCTTGGCCTCAGATGAGCAGTTCTTC.

The DNA of the CDR3 is TGTGCCAGCACTCGGACAGGGGGGGATGGCTACACCTTC. Translated, it gives CASTRTGGDGYTF. This chain uses TRBV6-2 or TRBV6-3 with TRBJ1-2; 10 positions match TRBD1. V trimming: 7 bases; J trimming: 6 bases; junction bases outside the gene matches: 5. CDR3 length: 13 residues. CDR1 MNHEY and CDR2 SVGEGT come from the germline V gene.

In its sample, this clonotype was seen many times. The CDR3 sequence: CSAHPGLATTDTQYF. CDR3 DNA sequence: TGCAGTGCGCACCCGGGACTAGCGACCACAGATACGCAGTATTTT. J is TRBJ2-3 and V is TRBV20-1; TRBD2 matches at 10 bases. Germline V CDR1 and CDR2: DFQATT, SNEGSKA (reference sequence). This CDR3 has 15 amino acids. The trim removed 6 bases at V and 2 bases at J, leaving 8 bases unmatched.

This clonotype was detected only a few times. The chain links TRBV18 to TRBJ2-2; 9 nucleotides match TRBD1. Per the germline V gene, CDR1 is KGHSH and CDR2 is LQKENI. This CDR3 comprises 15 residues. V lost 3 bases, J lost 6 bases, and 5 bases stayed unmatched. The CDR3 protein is CASSPDRGVAGELFF. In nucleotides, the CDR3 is TGTGCCAGCTCACCGGACAGGGGAGTTGCCGGGGAGCTGTTTTTT.

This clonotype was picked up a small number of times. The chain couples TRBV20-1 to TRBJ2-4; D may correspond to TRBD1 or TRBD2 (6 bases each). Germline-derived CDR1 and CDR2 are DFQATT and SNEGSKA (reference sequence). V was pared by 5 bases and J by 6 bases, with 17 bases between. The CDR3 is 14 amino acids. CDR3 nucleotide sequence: TGCAGTGCTCCCTATCGGGGGCGCGGAAACATTCAGTACTTC. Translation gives CSAPYRGRGNIQYF.

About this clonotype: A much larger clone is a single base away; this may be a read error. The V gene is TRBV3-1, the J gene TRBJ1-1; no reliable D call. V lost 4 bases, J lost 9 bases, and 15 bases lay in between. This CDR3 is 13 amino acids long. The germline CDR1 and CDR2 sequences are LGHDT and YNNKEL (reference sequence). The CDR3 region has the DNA TGTGCCAGCAGCCGATCCGACTCGGGTAAAGCTTTCTTT. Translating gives CASSRSDSGKAFF.

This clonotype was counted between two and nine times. Here the CDR3 reads CASSQVPGPGETQYF. CDR3 nucleotide sequence: TGCGCCAGCAGCCAAGTTCCGGGTCCCGGAGAGACCCAGTACTTC. J is TRBJ2-5 and V is TRBV4-1; no firm D call. V lost 1 base and J lost 4, with 13 bases in between. The CDR3 spans 15 residues. Germline values: CDR1 MGHRA, CDR2 YSYEKL.

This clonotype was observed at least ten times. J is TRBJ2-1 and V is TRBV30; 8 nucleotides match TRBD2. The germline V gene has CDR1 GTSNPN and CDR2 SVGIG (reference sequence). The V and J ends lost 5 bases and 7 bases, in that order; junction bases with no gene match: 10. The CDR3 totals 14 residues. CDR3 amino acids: CAWGRGTRGNEQFF. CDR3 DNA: TGTGCCTGGGGGAGAGGGACTAGAGGAAATGAGCAGTTCTTC.

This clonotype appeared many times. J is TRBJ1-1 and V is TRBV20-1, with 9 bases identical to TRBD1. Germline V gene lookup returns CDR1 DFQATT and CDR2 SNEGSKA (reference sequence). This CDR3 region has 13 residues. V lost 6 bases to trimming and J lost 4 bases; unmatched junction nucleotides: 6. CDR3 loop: CSAIQGAGTEAFF. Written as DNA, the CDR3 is TGCAGTGCCATACAGGGGGCCGGCACTGAAGCTTTCTTT.

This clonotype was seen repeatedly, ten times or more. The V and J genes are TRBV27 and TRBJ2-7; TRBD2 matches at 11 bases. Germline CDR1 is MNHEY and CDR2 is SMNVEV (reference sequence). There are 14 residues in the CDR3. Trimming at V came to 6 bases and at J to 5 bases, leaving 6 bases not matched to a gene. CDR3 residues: CASSSGLAVDEQYF. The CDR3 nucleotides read TGTGCCAGCAGCTCGGGACTAGCGGTCGACGAGCAGTACTTC.

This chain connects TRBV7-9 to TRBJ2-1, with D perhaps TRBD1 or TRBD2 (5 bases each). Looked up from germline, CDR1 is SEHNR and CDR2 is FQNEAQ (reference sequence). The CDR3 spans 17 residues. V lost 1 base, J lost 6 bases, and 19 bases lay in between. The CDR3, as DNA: TGTGCCAGCAGCTTAGACGGGGACCCCTGGTTGGTCAATGAGCAGTTCTTC. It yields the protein CASSLDGDPWLVNEQFF.

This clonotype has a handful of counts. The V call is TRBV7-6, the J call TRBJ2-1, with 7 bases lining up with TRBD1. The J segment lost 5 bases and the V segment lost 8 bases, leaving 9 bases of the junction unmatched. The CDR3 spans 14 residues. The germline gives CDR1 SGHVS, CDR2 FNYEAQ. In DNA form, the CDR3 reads TGTGCCAGCGGAAGGGGGCAGCTTAACAATGAGCAGTTCTTC. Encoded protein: CASGRGQLNNEQFF.

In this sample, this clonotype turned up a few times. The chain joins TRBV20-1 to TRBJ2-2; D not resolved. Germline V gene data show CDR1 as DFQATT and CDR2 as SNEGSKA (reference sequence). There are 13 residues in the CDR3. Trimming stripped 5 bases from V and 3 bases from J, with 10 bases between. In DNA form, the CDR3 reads TGCAGTGCTTACCACATCTACACCGGGGAGCTGTTTTTT. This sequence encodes CSAYHIYTGELFF.

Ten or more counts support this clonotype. The DNA of the CDR3 is TGTGCCAGCAGGGAGCGGGACTATATAAACTACGAGCAGTACTTC. Translating gives CASRERDYINYEQYF. This chain links TRBV2 with TRBJ2-7; TRBD2 matches at 7 bases. Germline values: CDR1 SNHLY, CDR2 FYNNEI. With 6 bases clipped from V and 3 bases from J, the junction kept 11 bases outside the gene matches. The CDR3 has 15 amino acids.

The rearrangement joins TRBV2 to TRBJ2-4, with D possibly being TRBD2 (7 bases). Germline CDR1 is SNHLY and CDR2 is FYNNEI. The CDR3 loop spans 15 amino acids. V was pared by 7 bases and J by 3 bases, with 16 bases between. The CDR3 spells CASTDLGGGKNIQYF. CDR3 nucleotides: TGTGCCAGCACCGATCTAGGGGGGGGCAAAAACATTCAGTACTTC. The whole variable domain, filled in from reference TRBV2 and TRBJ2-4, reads EPEVTQTPSHQVTQMGQEVILRCVPISNHLYFYWYRQILGQKVEFLVSFYNNEISEKSEIFDDQFSVERPDGSNFTLKIRSTKLEDSAMYFCASTDLGGGKNIQYFGAGTRLSVL.

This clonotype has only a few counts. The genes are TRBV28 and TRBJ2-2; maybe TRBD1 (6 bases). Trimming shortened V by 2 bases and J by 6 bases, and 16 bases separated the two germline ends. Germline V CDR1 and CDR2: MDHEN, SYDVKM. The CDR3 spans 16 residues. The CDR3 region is CASSLAQGSIPGELFF. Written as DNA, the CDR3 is TGTGCCAGCAGTTTAGCCCAGGGGTCTATTCCCGGGGAGCTGTTTTTT.

This chain's CDR3 is CATSGGVNQPQHF. The CDR3 region has the DNA TGTGCCACCAGCGGAGGGGTTAATCAGCCCCAGCATTTT. This chain links TRBV15 with TRBJ1-5; D possibly corresponds to TRBD1 (5 bases). The CDR3 covers 13 residues. Trimming left V 5 bases short and J 4 bases short, with 9 bases between. In germline, CDR1 is LNHNV, CDR2 YYDKDF (reference sequence).

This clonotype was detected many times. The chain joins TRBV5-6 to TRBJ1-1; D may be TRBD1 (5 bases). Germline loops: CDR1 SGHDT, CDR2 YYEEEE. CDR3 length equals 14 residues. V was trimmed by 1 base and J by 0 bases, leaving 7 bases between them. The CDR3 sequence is CASSLRGLNTEAFF. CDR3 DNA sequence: TGTGCCAGCAGCTTGAGGGGCCTGAACACTGAAGCTTTCTTT.

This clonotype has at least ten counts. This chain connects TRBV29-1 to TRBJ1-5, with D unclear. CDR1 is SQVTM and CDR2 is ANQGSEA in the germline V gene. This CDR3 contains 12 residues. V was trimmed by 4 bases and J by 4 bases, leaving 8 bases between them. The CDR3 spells CSVGGLNQPQHF. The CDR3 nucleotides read TGCAGCGTTGGGGGTCTTAATCAGCCCCAGCATTTT. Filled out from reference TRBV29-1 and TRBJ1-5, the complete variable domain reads SAVISQKPSRDICQRGTSLTIQCQVDSQVTMMFWYRQQPGQSLTLIATANQGSEATYESGFVIDKFPISRPNLTFSTLTVSNMSPEDSSIYLCSVGGLNQPQHFGDGTRLSIL.

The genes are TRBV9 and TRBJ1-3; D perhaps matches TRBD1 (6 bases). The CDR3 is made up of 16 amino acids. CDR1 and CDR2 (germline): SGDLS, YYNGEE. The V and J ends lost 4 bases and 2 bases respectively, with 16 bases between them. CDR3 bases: TGTGCCAGCAGCCCCTTTGCGGGGGGCACTGGAAACACCATATATTTT. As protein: CASSPFAGGTGNTIYF.

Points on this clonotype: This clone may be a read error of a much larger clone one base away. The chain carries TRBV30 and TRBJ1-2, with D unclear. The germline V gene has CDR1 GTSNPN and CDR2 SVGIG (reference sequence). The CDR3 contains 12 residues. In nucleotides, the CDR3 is TGTGCCTGGAGCTGGGATAACTATGACTACACCTTC. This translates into CAWSWDNYDYTF. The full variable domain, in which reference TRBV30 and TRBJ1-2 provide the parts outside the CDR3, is SQTIHQWPATLVQPVGSPLSLECTVEGTSNPNLYWYRQAAGRGLQLLFYSVGIGQISSEVPQNLSASRPQDRQFILSSKKLLLSDSGFYLCAWSWDNYDYTFGSGTRLTVV.

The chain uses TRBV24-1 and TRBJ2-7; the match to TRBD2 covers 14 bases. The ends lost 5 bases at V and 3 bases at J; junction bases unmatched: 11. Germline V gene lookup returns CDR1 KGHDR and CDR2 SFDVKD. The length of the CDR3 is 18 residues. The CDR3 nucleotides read TGTGCCACCAGTGGGGGATCGGGACTAGCGGGAGAAAACTACGAGCAGTACTTC. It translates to CATSGGSGLAGENYEQYF.

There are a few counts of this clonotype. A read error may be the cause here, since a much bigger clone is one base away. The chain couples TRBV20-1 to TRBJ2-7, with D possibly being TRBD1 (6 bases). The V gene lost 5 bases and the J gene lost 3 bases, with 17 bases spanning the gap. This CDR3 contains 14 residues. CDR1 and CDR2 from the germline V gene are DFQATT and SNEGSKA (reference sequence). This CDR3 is CSALRTERNYEQYF. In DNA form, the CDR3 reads TGCAGTGCTCTGCGGACAGAGAGGAACTACGAGCAGTACTTC.

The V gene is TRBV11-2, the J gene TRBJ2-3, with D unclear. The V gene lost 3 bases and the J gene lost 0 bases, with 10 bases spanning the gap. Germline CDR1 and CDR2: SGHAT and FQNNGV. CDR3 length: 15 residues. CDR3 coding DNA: TGTGCCAGCAGCTTTGGACCCTCTAGCACAGATACGCAGTATTTT. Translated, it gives CASSFGPSSTDTQYF.

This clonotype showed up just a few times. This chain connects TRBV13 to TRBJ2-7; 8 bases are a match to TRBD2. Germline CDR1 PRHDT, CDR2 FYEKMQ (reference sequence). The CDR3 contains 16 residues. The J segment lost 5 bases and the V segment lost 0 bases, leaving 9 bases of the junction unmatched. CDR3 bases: TGTGCCAGCAGCTTAGGCCGGGGACTAGTTGGGAACGAGCAGTACTTC. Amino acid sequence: CASSLGRGLVGNEQYF.

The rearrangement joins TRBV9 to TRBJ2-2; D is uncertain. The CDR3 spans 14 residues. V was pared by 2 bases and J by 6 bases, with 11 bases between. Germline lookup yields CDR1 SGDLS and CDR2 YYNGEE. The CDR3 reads CASSVGTIAGELFF. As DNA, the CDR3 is TGTGCCAGCAGCGTGGGTACGATAGCCGGGGAGCTGTTTTTT.